The TCR beta chain described here comes from a study of cytomegalovirus exposure and HLA in healthy donors (dated by TCRdb to 2016 to 2017). Notes on the research overall: A later analysis indicated that the 130 or so validation repertoires were generated on the platform also employed for the 700 or so repertoires of the first cohort. The study aimed to test whether signatures of past pathogen exposure could be identified by cataloging public T cell receptors. Along with the approximately 700-subject first cohort, a separate validation cohort of around 120 different subjects was used. To predict cytomegalovirus infection status, the study combined high-throughput TCR immunosequencing, statistical association of individual TCRs with disease status, and machine learning.

In the case of this clone: The clone's antigen remains unknown. The record has no base qualities; no much larger clone is one base away.

Donors formed part of the validation cohort, which comprised about 130 subjects and was distinct from the first cohort of some 700 subjects. Trimming at the junction amounts to 3 bases on V and 4 bases on J, and the germline ends lie 7 bases apart. The CDR1 and CDR2 encoded by the germline V gene (reference sequence) are DFQATT and SNEGSKA. Its CDR3 holds 11 amino acids, cysteine through phenylalanine. The sequence is cut down to CDR3 DNA, 33 bases in frame from base 1. Summary of the overall study and its limitations: Subsequent analysis determined that TCRs grouped into clusters in the first cohort also showed a tendency toward co-occurrence across the approximately 110 validation repertoires, and 90% to 95% of cluster scores exceeded 0. In both the original and validation cohorts, the classifier was reported to diagnose cytomegalovirus status with high specificity and sensitivity. According to the authors, the approach could potentially be generalized to other disease states and immunological phenotypes. In vitro tests confirmed that three of the cytomegalovirus-associated TCR beta chains recognize cytomegalovirus antigens. The validation cohort had no HLA typing available for a later analysis, so co-occurrence within that cohort was assessed over all 120 or so repertoires. Most TCR sequences were observed very rarely across donors, whereas some public TCRs were present in many individuals. A total of 150 to 200 TCR beta chains were listed by the study as associated with cytomegalovirus.

Receptors were amplified or captured by the immunoSEQ multiplex PCR assay. The study's processing was this. A statistical classification framework was built to diagnose cytomegalovirus status from the catalog of TCR beta chain sequences. TCRdb carries this immuneACCESS record with in-frame sequences only. Its versions omit some clonotypes, under half of them owing to an unresolved V gene in the studies checked, with the rest unexplained. That table supplies the V and J calls and clone size; D and trimming were determined from the DNA. The table for this sample lists around 350,000 clones; 70% to 90% of them were counted only once. About 0.8% of the sample is in the top ten clones.

This chain is built from TRBV20-1 and TRBJ2-7, with no confidently assigned D gene. The specimen was PBMCs. The origin of this receptor is a woman younger than 30 in good health and CMV-seronegative. The CDR3 region has the sequence CSASRKYEQYF. The base sequence is TGCAGTGCTAGCAGGAAATACGAGCAGTACTTC.